This T cell receptor beta chain was obtained from a study of cytomegalovirus exposure and HLA in healthy donors. The CDR3 runs to 16 residues. Germline V gene sequence: CDR1 MGHRA, CDR2 YSYEKL. Study results and limitations: The authors later found TCR association rates varying by HLA locus, with DRB1 most and HLA-C fewest.

Both 60 Vbeta primers and 13 Jbeta primers went into the PCR. Generated by immunoSEQ multiplex PCR, the TCRdb table keeps only in-frame clones and is missing some. The table records about 82,000 clones, 80% to 90% of them present only once. This clone showed up just once. Its matching antigen is unknown. Healthy bone marrow donors made up the donors. The specimen sequenced was PBMCs. This TCR was sampled from a man aged 18 to 35 in good health and CMV-seronegative. The chain couples TRBV4-1 to TRBJ2-5; D may be TRBD2 (6 bases). The DNA end lines up better with TRBJ2-7; the J call may be wrong. In nucleotides, the CDR3 is TGCGCCAGCAGCCAAGATGTTAGGGGAGGATTGGGCGAGCAGTACTTC. It is translated as CASSQDVRGGLGEQYF.